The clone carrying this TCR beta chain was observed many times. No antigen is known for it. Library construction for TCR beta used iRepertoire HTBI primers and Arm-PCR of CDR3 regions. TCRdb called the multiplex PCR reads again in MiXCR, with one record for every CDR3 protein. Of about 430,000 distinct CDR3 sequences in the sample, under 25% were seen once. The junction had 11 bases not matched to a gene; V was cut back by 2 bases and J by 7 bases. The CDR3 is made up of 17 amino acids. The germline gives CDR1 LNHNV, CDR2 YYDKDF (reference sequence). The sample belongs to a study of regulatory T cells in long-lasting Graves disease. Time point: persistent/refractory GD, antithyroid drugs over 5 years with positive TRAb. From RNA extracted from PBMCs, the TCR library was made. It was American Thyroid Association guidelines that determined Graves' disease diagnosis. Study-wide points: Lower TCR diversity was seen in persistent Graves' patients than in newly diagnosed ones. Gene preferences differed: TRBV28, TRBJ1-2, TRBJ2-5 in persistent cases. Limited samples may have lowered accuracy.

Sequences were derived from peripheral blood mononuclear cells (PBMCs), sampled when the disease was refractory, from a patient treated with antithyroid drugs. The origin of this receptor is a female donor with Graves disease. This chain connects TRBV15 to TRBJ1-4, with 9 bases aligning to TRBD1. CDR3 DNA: TGTGCCACCAGCAGATCGGGACAGGGATTGTTAGGTGAAAAACTGTTTTTT. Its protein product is CATSRSGQGLLGEKLFF.